A single sample is the source of the 25 T cell receptor beta chains below, sequenced in a study of human T cells and chemical hapten exposure. TCRdb independently ran MiXCR on the RACE reads; one entry per CDR3 protein. The sample contains around 300,000 distinct CDR3 sequences, about 5% of which appear only once. Time point described: pre-sensitization, week 0. Treatment meaning: therapeutic diphenylcyclopropenone sensitization with weekly scalp DPC. This material consisted of whole blood, taken in connection with sensitization to the hapten diphenylcyclopropenone (DPC). The receptors stem from a woman in her late teens or twenties with alopecia areata. Some clones in this sample may be carry-over from other donors' samples.

The sample holds a few counts of this clonotype. The chain links TRBV5-1 to TRBJ2-3; a possible D gene is TRBD1 (6 bases). Germline-derived CDR1 and CDR2 are SGHRS and YFSETQ. The V gene lost 3 bases and the J gene lost 2 bases, with 13 bases spanning the gap. The CDR3 has 15 amino acids. The CDR3 loop is CASSSTTGLTDTQYF. DNA of the CDR3: TGCGCCAGCAGCTCGACTACAGGGCTCACAGATACGCAGTATTTT.

This clonotype has at least ten counts. The V and J genes are TRBV7-9 and TRBJ2-2; D ambiguous. CDR1 is SEHNR and CDR2 is FQNEAQ in the germline V gene (reference sequence). Trimming removed 6 bases from V and 3 bases from J, with 5 bases in between. CDR3 length: 12 residues. CDR3 loop: CASRLYTGELFF. CDR3 nucleotides: TGTGCCAGCAGACTGTACACCGGGGAGCTGTTTTTT.

This clonotype was observed at least ten times. The V call is TRBV27, the J call TRBJ2-5; D is perhaps TRBD2 (8 bases). The V end was cut by 5 bases, the J end by 5 bases, with 24 bases between. The CDR3 spans 17 residues. Per the germline V gene, CDR1 is MNHEY and CDR2 is SMNVEV (reference sequence). DNA of the CDR3: TGTGCCAGCAGTCCCGGGACAGTTGCGGGGGGCCATGAGACCCAGTACTTC. It is translated as CASSPGTVAGGHETQYF.

In this sample, this clonotype turned up many times. The chain has TRBV29-1 and TRBJ2-3; D assignment may be TRBD1 or TRBD2 (5 bases each). Germline assignment: CDR1 SQVTM and CDR2 ANQGSEA. Trimming removed 0 bases at V and 5 bases at J, with 15 bases between. The CDR3 consists of 15 residues. The CDR3 region has the DNA TGCAGCGTTGAAGATCAAGGGCAGGGAGAAGATACGCAGTATTTT. It specifies CSVEDQGQGEDTQYF.

This clonotype was counted at least ten times. J is TRBJ1-1 and V is TRBV27; D is perhaps TRBD1 (5 bases). The germline gives CDR1 MNHEY, CDR2 SMNVEV (reference sequence). CDR3 length: 14 amino acids. V was clipped by 6 bases and J by 3 bases, with 14 bases between them. CDR3 loop: CASSFMGVYTEAFF. CDR3 nucleotide sequence: TGTGCCAGCAGCTTCATGGGGGTCTACACTGAAGCTTTCTTT.

This chain connects TRBV6-5 to TRBJ1-2, with 9 bases fitting TRBD1. The V segment lost 5 bases and the J segment 4 bases; nucleotides outside the gene matches: 5. This CDR3 spans 14 amino acids. CDR1 MNHEY and CDR2 SVGAGI come from the germline V gene. CDR3 in DNA: TGTGCCAGCAGTGCACAGGGGGCCCGCTATGGCTACACCTTC. Protein product: CASSAQGARYGYTF.

A few counts support this clonotype. The genes are TRBV12-3 or TRBV12-4 and TRBJ1-4, with 7 bases matching TRBD1. V lost 5 bases and J lost 5; bases outside the gene matches: 8. This CDR3 is 15 amino acids long. DNA of the CDR3: TGTGCCAGCAGTACCCTGACAGGGCGGAATGAAAAACTGTTTTTT. Its protein product is CASSTLTGRNEKLFF.

The table lists this clonotype with a few counts. A much larger clone lies a single base off, so this may be a read error. The rearrangement joins TRBV9 to TRBJ1-5; D not resolved. The CDR3 runs 13 residues. Germline V gives CDR1 SGDLS, CDR2 YYNGEE. V lost 1 base and J lost 9, with 11 bases in between. The chain's CDR3 is CASSVSDRGPQHF. CDR3 nucleotides: TGTGCCAGCAGCGTAAGTGATCGGGGGCCCCAGCATTTT.

This clonotype has ten or more counts. This sequence joins TRBV6-6 and TRBJ2-7, with 14 bases matching TRBD2. The CDR3 has 18 amino acids. Unmatched junction bases numbered 13, after V lost 2 bases and J lost 7 bases. Germline V gives CDR1 MNHNY, CDR2 SVGAGI (reference sequence). CDR3 coding DNA: TGTGCCAGCAGTTACCCCGGGGCCGGAGGACTAGCGGGGGGTGAGCAGTACTTC. It codes for CASSYPGAGGLAGGEQYF.

This clonotype was seen many times. J is TRBJ1-5 and V is TRBV5-4; D perhaps matches TRBD1 (5 bases). Germline CDR1 is SGHNT and CDR2 is YYREEE (reference sequence). The CDR3 runs to 13 residues. Trimming shortened V by 5 bases and J by 5 bases, and 11 bases separated the two germline ends. The CDR3 DNA is TGTGCCAGCAGTTTAGGGGCCGATCAGCCCCAGCATTTT. Translated, it gives CASSLGADQPQHF.

The chain combines TRBV7-2 with TRBJ1-3; 9 bases fit TRBD1. Germline V lookup: CDR1 SGHTA, CDR2 FQGNSA. The CDR3 has 15 residues. J gave up 3 bases and V 5 bases, and 5 bases lay outside the gene matches. The CDR3 sequence: CASSRDRAGGNTIYF. The CDR3 nucleotides read TGTGCCAGCAGCCGGGACAGGGCGGGTGGAAACACCATATATTTT.

This clonotype was observed a handful of times. The rearrangement joins TRBV20-1 to TRBJ1-5; D is possibly TRBD1 (6 bases). Trimming left V 7 bases short and J 6 bases short, with 16 bases between. The germline CDR1 and CDR2 sequences are DFQATT and SNEGSKA (reference sequence). The CDR3 consists of 13 residues. The CDR3 bases are TGCAGTGTGGGGGGGGGGCCTGGTCAGCCCCAGCATTTT. Translation gives CSVGGGPGQPQHF.

Many counts were recorded for this clonotype. This chain connects TRBV29-1 to TRBJ2-7; 11 positions match TRBD1. Trimming cost V 6 bases and J 7 bases; bases outside gene matches: 5. From germline, CDR1 is SQVTM and CDR2 ANQGSEA. The CDR3 sequence is 12 residues long. CDR3 in amino acids: CSVRDRGVEQYF. DNA for the CDR3: TGCAGCGTCCGGGACAGGGGGGTTGAGCAGTACTTC.

This clonotype was observed a few times. The chain combines TRBV6-5 with TRBJ1-2, with D perhaps matching TRBD1 (6 bases). CDR3 size: 14 residues. V was pared by 6 bases and J by 1 base, with 12 bases between. Germline V gene data show CDR1 as MNHEY and CDR2 as SVGAGI. The CDR3 bases are TGTGCCAGCAGACCGACAGGACTTAACTATGGCTACACCTTC. Its translation: CASRPTGLNYGYTF.

The J gene is TRBJ2-7, the V gene TRBV18; 9 bases are a match to TRBD1. The V gene end was trimmed by 3 bases and the J gene end by 0 bases; junction bases not matched to a gene: 9. The V gene's germline CDR1 is KGHSH and CDR2 LQKENI. The CDR3 runs to 17 residues. In nucleotides, the CDR3 is TGTGCCAGCTCACCCGGGATAGGGACAGGGAGCTCCTACGAGCAGTACTTC. It yields the protein CASSPGIGTGSSYEQYF.

V usage is TRBV27 and J usage is TRBJ2-3, with a possible D match to TRBD2 (5 bases). The germline V gene encodes CDR1 MNHEY and CDR2 SMNVEV (reference sequence). The germline V and J ends were trimmed by 2 bases and 3 bases, with 12 bases remaining between them. This CDR3 is built from 15 residues. The CDR3 region has the DNA TGTGCCAGCAGTTTACTAGCCGTAGGGACAGATACGCAGTATTTT. Translating gives CASSLLAVGTDTQYF.

A few counts support this clonotype. This chain joins TRBV3-1 and TRBJ1-2; TRBD1 aligns across 7 bases. The CDR3 consists of 15 residues. The germline V gene has CDR1 LGHDT and CDR2 YNNKEL (reference sequence). V lost 0 bases and J lost 8; bases outside the gene matches: 9. The CDR3, as DNA: TGTGCCAGCAGCCAAGATCTAAGGGACAGATCGGGCTACACCTTC. Residues: CASSQDLRDRSGYTF.

The V call is TRBV7-2, the J call TRBJ1-6; D unresolved. CDR3 length: 13 residues. Germline V gene lookup returns CDR1 SGHTA and CDR2 FQGNSA. The V and J ends lost 1 base and 9 bases respectively, with 7 bases between them. CDR3 bases: TGTGCCAGCAGCTTAGTTGTCGGTTCACCCCTCCACTTT. Encoded protein: CASSLVVGSPLHF.

The V call is TRBV3-1, the J call TRBJ1-5; D gene uncertain. The germline V and J ends were trimmed by 4 bases and 5 bases, with 9 bases remaining between them. CDR1 and CDR2 (germline): LGHDT, YNNKEL (reference sequence). The CDR3 sequence is 13 residues long. CDR3 sequence: CASSPGSYQPQHF. The CDR3 DNA sequence: TGTGCCAGCAGCCCTGGGAGCTATCAGCCCCAGCATTTT.

This clonotype was observed many times. The rearrangement links TRBV6-6 to TRBJ1-4; D may be TRBD1 (5 bases). This CDR3 has 14 amino acids. V lost 6 bases and J lost 5, with 13 bases in between. Germline CDR1 and CDR2: MNHNY and SVGAGI (reference sequence). The CDR3 is CASSGALLNEKLFF. CDR3 DNA sequence: TGTGCCAGCAGCGGGGCCCTCCTAAATGAAAAACTGTTTTTT.

The chain joins TRBV5-6 to TRBJ2-5, with 14 bases lining up with TRBD2. J gave up 6 bases and V 3 bases, and 10 bases lay outside the gene matches. Looked up from germline, CDR1 is SGHDT and CDR2 is YYEEEE. The CDR3 has 17 amino acids. The DNA of the CDR3 is TGTGCCAGCAGCTCCGGACTAGCGGGGGGTATCGCCAAGACCCAGTACTTC. Translation: CASSSGLAGGIAKTQYF.

The rearrangement joins TRBV28 to TRBJ2-2, with D unresolved. V lost 0 bases and J 4 bases, leaving 6 bases between the germline ends. The germline V gene has CDR1 MDHEN and CDR2 SYDVKM. The CDR3 consists of 14 residues. CDR3 region: CASSLWSSTGELFF. In nucleotides, the CDR3 is TGTGCCAGCAGTTTATGGTCGAGCACCGGGGAGCTGTTTTTT.

CDR3 coding DNA: TGTGCCAGCAGTTTCGGAACCAAAAACATTCAGTACTTC. Protein sequence: CASSFGTKNIQYF. This rearrangement joins TRBV28 to TRBJ2-4; no definite D call. V was cut by 3 bases and J by 2 bases, with 5 bases left in between. The CDR3 has 13 amino acids. In germline, CDR1 is MDHEN, CDR2 SYDVKM.

A few counts support this clonotype. This chain uses TRBV3-1 with TRBJ2-7; no reliable D call. The CDR3 covers 14 residues. Per the germline V gene, CDR1 is LGHDT and CDR2 is YNNKEL (reference sequence). V was trimmed by 0 bases and J by 2 bases, leaving 8 bases between them. The CDR3 DNA follows: TGTGCCAGCAGCCAAGAGTTTCGGGCCTACGAGCAGTACTTC. Residues: CASSQEFRAYEQYF.

This clonotype was seen just once. V gene TRBV7-8 combines with J gene TRBJ1-6; weak D call: TRBD1 (5 bases). This CDR3 is built from 16 residues. Germline-derived CDR1 and CDR2 are SGHVS and FQNEAQ. V was cut by 3 bases and J by 8 bases, with 17 bases left in between. In DNA, the CDR3 is TGTGCCAGCAGCTTTGGCACAGGACTTGGATATTCACCCCTCCACTTT. This codes for CASSFGTGLGYSPLHF.